Sequencing of this TCR beta chain was carried out in a study of blood T cell repertoires in COVID-19. Turning to the study itself: The cDNA or gDNA used as material had been derived from T cells, B-cell-depleted T cells, or PBMCs.

Sequenced by immunoSEQ multiplex PCR; TCRdb stores in-frame clones only, minus some. The profile shows 150,000 or so clones, roughly 80% of them singletons. V lost 2 bases to trimming and J lost 2 bases, with 5 bases between them. Germline CDR1 and CDR2: SGHDT and YYEEEE. The CDR3 consists of 13 residues. This chain connects TRBV5-6 to TRBJ1-3, with D uncertain. Sequenced: peripheral blood. The source is a human donor with acute or convalescent COVID-19. The donor label of this sample is uncertain. CDR3 protein: CASSLQTGNTIYF. For the CDR3, the DNA is TGTGCCAGCAGCTTACAGACTGGAAACACCATATATTTT.